This TCR beta chain comes out of a study of blood T cell repertoires in COVID-19. In terms of age and location, participants ranged from about 18 to 89 years and lived in under 30 US areas. Original handling: Estimated nucleated cell counts came from reference gene primer amplification. Clones were sequenced by immunoSEQ multiplex PCR, and TCRdb holds only the in-frame ones, with some missing. V and J calls and clone size are those listed in that table; D and trimming were worked out from the DNA. This table holds a few hundred thousand clones, approximately 89% found once. The germline V gene has CDR1 SNHLY and CDR2 FYNNEI. This CDR3 has 14 residues. Trimming removed 2 bases at V and 2 bases at J, with 9 bases between.

Sequencing was done on a sample of PBMCs or T cells enriched from blood (not recorded which). This chain connects TRBV2 to TRBJ1-2, with TRBD1 as a possible D gene (5 bases). This sequence was found in a woman between 40 and 55 years old with acute COVID-19. CDR3 amino acids: CASSEQGRNYGYTF. The CDR3 DNA is TGTGCCAGCAGTGAACAGGGTCGCAACTATGGCTACACCTTC.